A single TCR beta chain is shown here with its context. The sample belongs to a study of blood T cell repertoires in COVID-19. For the study at large: Donors in the United States, Italy and Spain gave samples during acute or convalescent COVID-19. T cells, B-cell-depleted T cells, or PBMCs supplied cDNA or gDNA.

This CDR3 spans 15 amino acids. Trimming stripped 6 bases from V and 3 bases from J, with 17 bases between. Germline CDR1 reads SNHLY; CDR2 reads FYNNEI. Original methodology: The authors estimated nucleated cell counts from reference gene primer amplification. The data were produced by immunoSEQ multiplex PCR, yet TCRdb's version contains in-frame clones alone and is incomplete. D and trimming were read from the DNA, whereas the V and J calls and clone size are those reported in that table. The repertoire consists of some 700,000 clones, with more than 80% occurring once and the leading ten covering roughly 0.25%.

The receptor's source is a young woman with acute or convalescent COVID-19. Sequences were obtained from peripheral blood. J is TRBJ1-2 and V is TRBV2; D gene uncertain. The DNA for the CDR3 is TGTGCCAGCAGCCCGGGATCCGGTCCCCACTATGGCTACACCTTC. It codes for CASSPGSGPHYGYTF.